This T cell receptor beta chain appears in the sequencing data of a study of regulatory T cells in long-lasting Graves disease. The sample holds many counts of this clonotype. Its target is not known. To make TCR beta libraries, researchers used iRepertoire HTBI primers and Arm-PCR of CDR3 regions. TCRdb passed the multiplex PCR reads through MiXCR, listing each CDR3 protein once. The sample gives a few hundred thousand distinct CDR3 sequences, roughly 17% of which show up once; around 27% is in the top ten. This CDR3 contains 13 residues. Per the germline V gene, CDR1 is SNHLY and CDR2 is FYNNEI. Trimming cost V 2 bases and J 6 bases, with 10 bases left between them. Regarding the study as a whole: There were preferences for TRBV28, TRBJ1-2 and TRBJ2-5 in persistent disease. Peripheral blood, not thyroid tissue, was the sole material studied.

Stated time point: newly diagnosed GD, antithyroid drugs for less than 3 months. PBMCs were the source of the RNA used for TCR sequencing. EDTA tubes received around 9.9 milliliters of collected peripheral blood. The sample was also reused in another study, on T cells in Graves' hyperthyroidism and ophthalmopathy. This second study notes: Each diagnosis drew on symptoms, thyroxine, TRAb, thyroid ultrasound and orbital computed tomography findings.

This clonotype was sampled from a man between 40 and 49 years old with Graves disease. This sample comprised peripheral blood mononuclear cells (PBMCs), obtained at new diagnosis, from a patient treated with antithyroid drugs. This rearrangement joins TRBV2 to TRBJ2-5; D possibly corresponds to TRBD1 (5 bases). The DNA for the CDR3 is TGTGCCAGCAGTGAACAGGGTTGGAAGACCCAGTACTTC. Translated: CASSEQGWKTQYF.